The following is a TCR beta chain sequence with its context. No antigen is known for it. Repertoires were generated with immunoSEQ multiplex PCR, while TCRdb's copy carries only in-frame clones and drops some. The table lists roughly 58,000 clones, around 77% of them singletons. The entry originates in a study of OX40 agonist ivuxolimab in advanced cancers. Study observations and caveats: Clonal expansion in partial responders at 0.1-3.0 mg/kg ranked among the lowest. Expanded peripheral T-cell antigen specificity went undetermined. Doses of 0.1 to 3.0 mg/kg were accompanied by clonal expansion of CD4+ and CD8+ blood T cells by week 6.

The CDR3 sequence is 14 residues long. V lost 4 bases to trimming and J lost 7 bases; unmatched junction nucleotides: 10. CDR1 is SGHRS, CDR2 YFSETQ, per germline. J is TRBJ1-2 and V is TRBV5-1, with TRBD1 matching over 7 bases. Specimen: CD4+ or CD8+ T cells sorted from blood, collected in a trial of the OX40 agonist ivuxolimab. The clonotype was recovered from an adult with an advanced solid tumor such as melanoma, head and neck, liver or kidney cancer. This CDR3 reads CASSPGTALGGYTF. Here the CDR3 DNA reads TGCGCCAGCAGCCCGGGGACAGCCCTCGGTGGCTACACCTTC.